This T cell receptor beta chain was sequenced for a study of human T cells and chemical hapten exposure. Across the whole study: Sensitizing treatment utilized 2% DPC over an approximately 2 cm by approximately 2 cm portion of upper inner arm skin. 0.01% DPC was applied to the upper back in patch tests, which were read at 6 days.

Overall study results and limits: Unchanged with DPC sensitization were TCRs above 1 in 1000 frequency.

As for time point: patch test 2, 6 weeks after DPC sensitization. Treatment reported: therapeutic diphenylcyclopropenone sensitization with weekly scalp DPC. Prior to each patch test being applied, blood was drawn. This CDR3 has 15 amino acids. V lost 5 bases, J lost 3 bases, and 8 bases stayed unmatched. Germline values: CDR1 SGHRS, CDR2 YFSETQ. Concerning this clonotype itself: The antigen remains unidentified.

TCRdb passed the RACE reads through MiXCR, listing each CDR3 protein once. The sample has 80,000 to 95,000 distinct CDR3 sequences; more than 9.5% are singletons. The sequence was collected from a man in his forties with alopecia areata. Some clones in this sample may be carry-over from other donors' samples. The input for sequencing was whole blood, taken in connection with sensitization to the hapten diphenylcyclopropenone (DPC). This rearrangement joins TRBV5-1 to TRBJ2-3; 8 bases line up with TRBD1. CDR3 nucleotides: TGCGCCAGCAGAGAGACAGGGGAGTTAACAGATACGCAGTATTTT. This gives the protein CASRETGELTDTQYF.